This TCR beta chain was profiled in a study of cytomegalovirus exposure and HLA in healthy donors. Trimming pared 5 bases from V and 8 bases from J, leaving 22 bases between. The CDR3 runs 16 residues. Germline V CDR1 and CDR2: PRHDT, FYEKMQ (reference sequence). About this clone: Its specificity is not known.

The donors were part of the validation cohort of 100 to 150 subjects. That cohort was separate from the first cohort, which comprised fewer than 800 subjects. Data came from immunoSEQ multiplex PCR; TCRdb stores just in-frame clones and leaves some out. The profile shows almost 65,000 clones, 80% to 90% of them singletons. Regarding the study as a whole: Reported results showed that the classifier diagnosed cytomegalovirus status with high specificity and sensitivity. Specificity of three CMV-associated chains for CMV antigens was verified in vitro. The study recorded 164 TCR beta chains that were cytomegalovirus-associated.

This clonotype was sampled from a young woman in good health and CMV-seronegative. This rearrangement joins TRBV13 to TRBJ2-1; maybe TRBD2 (6 bases). The specimen sequenced was PBMCs. The CDR3 reads CASSILVTRGADEQFF. CDR3 nucleotide sequence: TGTGCCAGCAGCATCCTTGTCACGCGCGGGGCGGATGAGCAGTTCTTC.